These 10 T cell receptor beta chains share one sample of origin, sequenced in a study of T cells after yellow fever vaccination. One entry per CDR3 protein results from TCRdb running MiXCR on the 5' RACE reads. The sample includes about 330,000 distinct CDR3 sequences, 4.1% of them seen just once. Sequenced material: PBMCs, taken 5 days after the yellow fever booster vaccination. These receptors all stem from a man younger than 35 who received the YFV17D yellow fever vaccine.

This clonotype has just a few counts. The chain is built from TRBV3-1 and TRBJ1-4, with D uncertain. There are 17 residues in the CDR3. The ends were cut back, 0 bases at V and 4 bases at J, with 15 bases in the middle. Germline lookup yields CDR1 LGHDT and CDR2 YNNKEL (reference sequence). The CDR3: CASSQDHTSTSNEKLFF. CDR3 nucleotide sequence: TGTGCCAGCAGCCAAGATCACACGTCGACTAGTAATGAAAAACTGTTTTTT.

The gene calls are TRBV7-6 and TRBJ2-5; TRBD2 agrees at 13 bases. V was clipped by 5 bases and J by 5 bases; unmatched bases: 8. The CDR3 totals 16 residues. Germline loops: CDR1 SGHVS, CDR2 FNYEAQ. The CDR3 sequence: CASSLTSGGTRETQYF. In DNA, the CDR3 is TGTGCCAGCAGCCTGACTAGCGGGGGGACGAGGGAGACCCAGTACTTC. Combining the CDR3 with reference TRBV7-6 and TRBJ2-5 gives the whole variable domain GAGVSQSPRYKVTKRGQDVALRCDPISGHVSLYWYRQALGQGPEFLTYFNYEAQQDKSGLPNDRFSAERPEGSISTLTIQRTEQRDSAMYRCASSLTSGGTRETQYFGPGTRLLVL.

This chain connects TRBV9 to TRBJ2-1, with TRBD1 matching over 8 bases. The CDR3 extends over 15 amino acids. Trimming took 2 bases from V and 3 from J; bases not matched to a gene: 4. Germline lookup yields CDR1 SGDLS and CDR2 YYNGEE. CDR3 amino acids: CASSVGQGSYNEQFF. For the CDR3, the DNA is TGTGCCAGCAGCGTCGGACAGGGTAGCTACAATGAGCAGTTCTTC.

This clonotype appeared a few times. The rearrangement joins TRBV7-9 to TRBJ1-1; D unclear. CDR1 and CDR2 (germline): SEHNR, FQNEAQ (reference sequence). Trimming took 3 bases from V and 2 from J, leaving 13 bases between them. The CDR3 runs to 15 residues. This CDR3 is CASSFHGLENTEAFF. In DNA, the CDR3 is TGTGCCAGCAGCTTCCACGGGTTGGAAAACACTGAAGCTTTCTTT.

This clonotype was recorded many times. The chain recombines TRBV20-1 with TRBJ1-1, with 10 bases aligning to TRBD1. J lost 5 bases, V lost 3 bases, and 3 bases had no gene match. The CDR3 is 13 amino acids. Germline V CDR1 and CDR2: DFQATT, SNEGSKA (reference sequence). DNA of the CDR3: TGCAGTGCTAGGGAGGGACAGGGGACTGAAGCTTTCTTT. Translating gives CSAREGQGTEAFF.

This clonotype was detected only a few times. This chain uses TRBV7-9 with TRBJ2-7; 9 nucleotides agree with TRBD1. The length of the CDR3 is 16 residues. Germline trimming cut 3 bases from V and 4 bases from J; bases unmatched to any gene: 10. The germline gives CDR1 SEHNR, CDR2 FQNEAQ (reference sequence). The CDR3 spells CASSLDRGGGPYEQYF. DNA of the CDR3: TGTGCCAGCAGCTTGGACAGGGGAGGGGGACCGTACGAGCAGTACTTC. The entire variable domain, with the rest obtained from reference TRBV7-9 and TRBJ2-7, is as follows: DTGVSQNPRHKITKRGQNVTFRCDPISEHNRLYWYRQTLGQGPEFLTYFQNEAQLEKSRLLSDRFSAERPKGSFSTLEIQRTEQGDSAMYLCASSLDRGGGPYEQYFGPGTRLTVT.

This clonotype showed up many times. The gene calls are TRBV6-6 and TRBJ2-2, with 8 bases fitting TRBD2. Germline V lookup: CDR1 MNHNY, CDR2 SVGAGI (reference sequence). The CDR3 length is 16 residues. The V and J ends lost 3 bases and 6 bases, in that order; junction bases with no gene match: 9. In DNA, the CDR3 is TGTGCCAGCAGTTATACTGGACTAGCTATTCCCGGGGAGCTGTTTTTT. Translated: CASSYTGLAIPGELFF.

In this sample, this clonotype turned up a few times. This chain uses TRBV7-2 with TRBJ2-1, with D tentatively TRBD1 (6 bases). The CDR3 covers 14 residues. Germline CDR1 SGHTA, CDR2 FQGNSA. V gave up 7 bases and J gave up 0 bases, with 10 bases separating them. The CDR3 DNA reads TGTGCCAGCAACCGACAGGCCTCCTACAATGAGCAGTTCTTC. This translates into CASNRQASYNEQFF.

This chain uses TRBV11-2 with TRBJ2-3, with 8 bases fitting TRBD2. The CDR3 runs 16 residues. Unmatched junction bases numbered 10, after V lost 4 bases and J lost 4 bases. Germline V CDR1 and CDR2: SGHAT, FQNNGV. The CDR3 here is CASSSPAGESPDTQYF. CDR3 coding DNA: TGTGCCAGCAGCTCGCCAGCGGGGGAGAGCCCAGATACGCAGTATTTT.

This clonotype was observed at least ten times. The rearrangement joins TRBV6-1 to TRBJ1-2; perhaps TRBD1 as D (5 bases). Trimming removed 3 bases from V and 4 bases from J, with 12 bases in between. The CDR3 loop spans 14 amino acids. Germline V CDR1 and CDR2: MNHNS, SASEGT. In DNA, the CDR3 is TGTGCCAGCAGTGAGCGGGGCCCGGGCTATGGCTACACCTTC. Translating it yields CASSERGPGYGYTF.